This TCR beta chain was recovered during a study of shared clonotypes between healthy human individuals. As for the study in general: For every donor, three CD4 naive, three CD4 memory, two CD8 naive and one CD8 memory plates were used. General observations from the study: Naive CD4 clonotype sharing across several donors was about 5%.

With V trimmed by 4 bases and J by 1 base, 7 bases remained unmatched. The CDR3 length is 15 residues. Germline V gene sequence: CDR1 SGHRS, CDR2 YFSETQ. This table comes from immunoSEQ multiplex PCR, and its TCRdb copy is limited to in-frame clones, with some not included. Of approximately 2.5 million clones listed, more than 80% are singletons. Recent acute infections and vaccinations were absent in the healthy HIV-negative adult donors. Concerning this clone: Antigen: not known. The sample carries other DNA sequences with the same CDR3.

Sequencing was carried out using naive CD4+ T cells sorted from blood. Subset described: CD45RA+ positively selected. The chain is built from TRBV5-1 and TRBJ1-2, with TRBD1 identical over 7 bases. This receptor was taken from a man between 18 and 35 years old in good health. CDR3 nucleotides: TGCGCCAGCAGCCCTGGCGACAGGGATAACTATGGCTACACCTTC. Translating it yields CASSPGDRDNYGYTF.